What follows is one T cell receptor (beta chain) and its context. Each sample had eight separate cDNA synthesis reactions. The unique tags termed UMIs, each holding a 6-nucleotide sample barcode, were added by means of template switching. TCRdb re-analyzed the 5' RACE reads; it lists each CDR3 protein once, without DNA. The table counts more than 300,000 distinct CDR3 sequences; approximately 2.4% lies in the top ten. The data belong to a study of monozygotic twins with inflammatory bowel disease. Blood samples measuring more than 2 ml were taken per donor. The receptor's source is a human donor with ulcerative colitis or Crohn's disease, or a healthy co-twin of an affected twin (not recorded which). The sequenced sample was blood.

CDR3 region: CATSDSRDTGKETQYF. The chain has TRBV24-1 and TRBJ2-5; TCRdb indicates TRBD1, and absent DNA this call remains unverified. Germline CDR1 KGHDR, CDR2 SFDVKD. This CDR3 has 16 residues.